Listed here is a single TCR beta chain. Clones were read by immunoSEQ multiplex PCR, and TCRdb kept only the in-frame ones, dropping some. The sample lists around 250,000 clones; around 84% were seen once. The data originate from a study of blood T cell repertoires in COVID-19. The sequencing input was peripheral blood. The receptor was isolated from a middle-aged woman who had recovered from COVID-19.

The CDR3 is CASSLPGQSEKLFF. In DNA form, the CDR3 reads TGTGCCAGCAGTTTACCCGGACAGTCTGAAAAACTGTTTTTT. J is TRBJ1-4 and V is TRBV28; D possibly corresponds to TRBD1 (6 bases). With 2 bases removed from V and 7 bases from J, the gap between germline ends came to 11 bases. Germline V CDR1 and CDR2: MDHEN, SYDVKM. CDR3 length: 14 residues.